Below, 10 T cell receptor beta chains from the same sample are listed, as sequenced in a study of blood T cell repertoires in COVID-19. Clones were sequenced by immunoSEQ multiplex PCR, and TCRdb holds only the in-frame ones, with some missing. In the table there are under 300,000 clones, roughly 85% of which are singletons. Sequenced: peripheral blood. The receptors stem from a human donor in a cohort sampled during active COVID-19.

This chain links TRBV19 with TRBJ1-1, with 7 bases fitting TRBD1. The germline V gene encodes CDR1 LNHDA and CDR2 SQIVND (reference sequence). The CDR3 consists of 14 residues. Unmatched junction bases numbered 10, after V lost 8 bases and J lost 4 bases. CDR3 residues: CASHLRDRATEAFF. CDR3 coding DNA: TGTGCCAGTCACCTCCGGGACAGAGCCACTGAAGCTTTCTTT.

In this sample, this clone turned up a few times. The chain uses TRBV6-5 and TRBJ2-1, with D perhaps matching TRBD2 (5 bases). The CDR3 runs 15 residues. V dropped 4 bases and J dropped 4 bases, with 14 bases sitting between them. The germline V gene has CDR1 MNHEY and CDR2 SVGAGI. CDR3 region: CASSLTNGLYNEQFF. The DNA for the CDR3 is TGTGCCAGCAGTTTGACTAACGGTTTATACAATGAGCAGTTCTTC.

V is TRBV10-3 and J is TRBJ2-7; TRBD2 aligns across 11 bases. The ends lost 6 bases at V and 3 bases at J; junction bases unmatched: 7. The CDR3 has 15 amino acids. Germline values: CDR1 ENHRY, CDR2 SYGVKD. The CDR3 sequence: CAISSRGTSGYEQYF. The CDR3 DNA follows: TGTGCCATCAGCTCCCGCGGGACTAGCGGCTACGAGCAGTACTTC.

The V call is TRBV11-2, the J call TRBJ2-3, with D maybe TRBD2 (6 bases). V was clipped by 5 bases and J by 0 bases, with 21 bases between them. The V gene's germline CDR1 is SGHAT and CDR2 FQNNGV. The CDR3 consists of 18 residues. CDR3 residues: CASSLGLGAGLSTDTQYF. The CDR3 bases are TGTGCCAGCAGCCTTGGTCTAGGAGCGGGCCTCAGCACAGATACGCAGTATTTT. The full variable domain, in which reference TRBV11-2 and TRBJ2-3 provide the parts outside the CDR3, is EAGVAQSPRYKIIEKRQSVAFWCNPISGHATLYWYQQILGQGPKLLIQFQNNGVVDDSQLPKDRFSAERLKGVDSTLKIQPAKLEDSAVYLCASSLGLGAGLSTDTQYFGPGTRLTVL.

The gene calls are TRBV7-2 and TRBJ2-7, with 7 bases aligning to TRBD2. The CDR3 has 14 amino acids. V was pared by 2 bases and J by 0 bases, with 1 base of the junction left unmatched. Per the germline V gene, CDR1 is SGHTA and CDR2 is FQGNSA. The CDR3 DNA is TGTGCCAGCAGCTTACAGCGGGGCTCCTACGAGCAGTACTTC. The encoded protein is CASSLQRGSYEQYF.

The rearrangement joins TRBV30 to TRBJ1-5, with D perhaps TRBD1 (6 bases). Germline V gives CDR1 GTSNPN, CDR2 SVGIG (reference sequence). Between the trimmed V and J ends, which lost 1 base and 5 bases, there was a span of 18 bases. This CDR3 comprises 16 residues. The CDR3 here is CAWSEISGHVYQPQHF. The CDR3 nucleotides read TGTGCCTGGAGTGAGATATCGGGACACGTTTATCAGCCCCAGCATTTT. Looking up the rest from reference TRBV30 and TRBJ1-5 gives the full variable domain: SQTIHQWPATLVQPVGSPLSLECTVEGTSNPNLYWYRQAAGRGLQLLFYSVGIGQISSEVPQNLSASRPQDRQFILSSKKLLLSDSGFYLCAWSEISGHVYQPQHFGDGTRLSIL.

Only a few counts were recorded for this clone. The rearrangement joins TRBV10-1 to TRBJ2-7, with D perhaps TRBD2 (6 bases). Deletions cut 6 bases from V and 4 bases from J, with 16 bases between. Germline-derived CDR1 and CDR2 are WNHNN and SYGVQD (reference sequence). CDR3 length: 14 residues. The CDR3 region has the DNA TGCGCCAGCAGCGGCAGTGGCGCGGGGTACGAGCAGTACTTC. The encoded protein is CASSGSGAGYEQYF.

This rearrangement joins TRBV5-1 to TRBJ2-5, with D possibly being TRBD1 (6 bases). Germline V CDR1 and CDR2: SGHRS, YFSETQ. The V end was cut by 1 base, the J end by 2 bases, with 12 bases between. This CDR3 contains 15 residues. For the CDR3, the DNA is TGCGCCAGCAGCTTGAGCCAGGGGTCACAAGAGACCCAGTACTTC. It encodes CASSLSQGSQETQYF. Full variable domain (outside the CDR3, taken from reference TRBV5-1 and TRBJ2-5): KAGVTQTPRYLIKTRGQQVTLSCSPISGHRSVSWYQQTPGQGLQFLFEYFSETQRNKGNFPGRFSGRQFSNSRSEMNVSTLELGDSALYLCASSLSQGSQETQYFGPGTRLLVL.

The V gene is TRBV28, the J gene TRBJ1-4, with 7 bases matching TRBD1. This CDR3 is 15 amino acids long. Germline V gene sequence: CDR1 MDHEN, CDR2 SYDVKM. The junction had 12 bases not matched to a gene; V was cut back by 6 bases and J by 8 bases. This CDR3 reads CASSPGSQGNEKLFF. The CDR3 bases are TGTGCCAGCAGCCCTGGCTCACAGGGGAACGAAAAACTGTTTTTT.

V is TRBV11-2 and J is TRBJ1-1; D is perhaps TRBD1 (5 bases). This CDR3 region has 15 residues. Germline-derived CDR1 and CDR2 are SGHAT and FQNNGV. Between the trimmed V and J ends, which lost 0 bases and 2 bases, there was a span of 10 bases. Here the CDR3 DNA reads TGTGCCAGCAGCTTAGAAGCAGGGCTTAACACTGAAGCTTTCTTT. It encodes CASSLEAGLNTEAFF.